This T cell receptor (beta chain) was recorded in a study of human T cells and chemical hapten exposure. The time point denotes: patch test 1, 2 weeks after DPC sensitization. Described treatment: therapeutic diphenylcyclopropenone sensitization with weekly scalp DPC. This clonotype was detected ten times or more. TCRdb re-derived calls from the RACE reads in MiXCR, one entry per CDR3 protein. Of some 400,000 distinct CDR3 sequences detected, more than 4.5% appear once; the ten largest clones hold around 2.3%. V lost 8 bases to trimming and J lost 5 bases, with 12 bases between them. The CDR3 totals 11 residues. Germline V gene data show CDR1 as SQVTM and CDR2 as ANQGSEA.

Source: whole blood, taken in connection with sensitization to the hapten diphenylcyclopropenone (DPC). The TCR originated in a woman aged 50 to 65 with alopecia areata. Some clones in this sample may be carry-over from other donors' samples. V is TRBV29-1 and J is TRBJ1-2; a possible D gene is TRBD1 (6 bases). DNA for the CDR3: TGCAGCTCAAGAGGGGGGTATGGCTACACCTTC. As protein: CSSRGGYGYTF. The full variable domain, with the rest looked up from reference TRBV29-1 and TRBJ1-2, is SAVISQKPSRDICQRGTSLTIQCQVDSQVTMMFWYRQQPGQSLTLIATANQGSEATYESGFVIDKFPISRPNLTFSTLTVSNMSPEDSSIYLCSSRGGYGYTFGSGTRLTVV.